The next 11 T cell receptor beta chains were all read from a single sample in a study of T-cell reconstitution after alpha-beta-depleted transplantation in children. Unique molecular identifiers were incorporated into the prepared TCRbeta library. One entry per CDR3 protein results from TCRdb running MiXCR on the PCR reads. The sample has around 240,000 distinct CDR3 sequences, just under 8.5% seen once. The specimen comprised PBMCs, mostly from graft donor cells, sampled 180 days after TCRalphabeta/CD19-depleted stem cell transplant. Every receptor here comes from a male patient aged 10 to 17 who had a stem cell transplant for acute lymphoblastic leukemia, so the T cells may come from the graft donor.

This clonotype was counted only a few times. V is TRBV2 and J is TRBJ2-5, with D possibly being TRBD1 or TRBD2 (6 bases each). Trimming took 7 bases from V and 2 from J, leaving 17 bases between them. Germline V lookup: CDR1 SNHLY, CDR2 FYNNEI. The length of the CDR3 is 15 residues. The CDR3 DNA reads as TGTGCCAGCAACGAAGGGGGGTCATCACAAGAGACCCAGTACTTC. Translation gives CASNEGGSSQETQYF.

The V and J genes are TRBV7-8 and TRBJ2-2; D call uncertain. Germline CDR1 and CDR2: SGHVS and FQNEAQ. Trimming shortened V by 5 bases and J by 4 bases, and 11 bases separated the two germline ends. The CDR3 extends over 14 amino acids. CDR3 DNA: TGTGCCAGCAGCGAATGGGTAGCCACCGGGGAGCTGTTTTTT. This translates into CASSEWVATGELFF.

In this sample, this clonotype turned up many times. In DNA form, the CDR3 reads TGTGCCAGCAGCCTACAGGGGGCCTTTGAGCAGTTCTTC. This codes for CASSLQGAFEQFF. The chain carries TRBV11-1 and TRBJ2-1; TRBD1 aligns across 9 bases. The CDR3 contains 13 residues. Unmatched junction bases numbered 5, after V lost 5 bases and J lost 9 bases. Germline CDR1 is SGHAT and CDR2 is FQDESV (reference sequence).

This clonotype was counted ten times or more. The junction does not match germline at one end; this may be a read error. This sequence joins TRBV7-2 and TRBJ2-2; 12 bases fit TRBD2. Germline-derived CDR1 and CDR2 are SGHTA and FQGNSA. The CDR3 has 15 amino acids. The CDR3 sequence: CASSFSSGGAGELFF. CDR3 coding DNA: TGTGCCAGTAGCTTTTCTAGCGGGGGGGCCGGGGAGCTGTTTTTT. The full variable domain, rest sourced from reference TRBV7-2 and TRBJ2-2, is GAGVSQSPSNKVTEKGKDVELRCDPISGHTALYWYRQSLGQGLEFLIYFQGNSAPDKSGLPSDRFSAERTGGSVSTLTIQRTQQEDSAVYLCASSFSSGGAGELFFGEGSRLTVL.

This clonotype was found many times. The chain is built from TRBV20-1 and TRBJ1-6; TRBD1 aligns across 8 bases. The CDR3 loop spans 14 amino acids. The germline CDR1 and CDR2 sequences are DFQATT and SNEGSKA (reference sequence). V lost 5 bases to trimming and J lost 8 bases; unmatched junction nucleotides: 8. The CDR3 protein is CSASPGTGDSPLHF. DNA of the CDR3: TGCAGTGCTTCCCCCGGGACAGGTGATTCACCCCTCCACTTT.

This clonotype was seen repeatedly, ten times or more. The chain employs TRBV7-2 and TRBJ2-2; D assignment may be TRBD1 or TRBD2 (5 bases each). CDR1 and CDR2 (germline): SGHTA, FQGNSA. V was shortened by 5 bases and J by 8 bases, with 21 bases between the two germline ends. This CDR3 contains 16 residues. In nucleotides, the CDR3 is TGTGCCAGCAGCCCCAAGGACTCGATGGGGACGGGGGAGCTGTTTTTT. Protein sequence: CASSPKDSMGTGELFF.

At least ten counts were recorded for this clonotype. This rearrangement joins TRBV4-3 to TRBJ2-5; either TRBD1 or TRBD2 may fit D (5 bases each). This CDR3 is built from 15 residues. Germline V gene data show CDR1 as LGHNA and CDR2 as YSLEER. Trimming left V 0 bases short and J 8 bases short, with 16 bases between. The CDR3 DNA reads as TGCGCCAGCAGCCAAGAGCCAATTTTGGGGGAAACCCAGTACTTC. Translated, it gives CASSQEPILGETQYF.

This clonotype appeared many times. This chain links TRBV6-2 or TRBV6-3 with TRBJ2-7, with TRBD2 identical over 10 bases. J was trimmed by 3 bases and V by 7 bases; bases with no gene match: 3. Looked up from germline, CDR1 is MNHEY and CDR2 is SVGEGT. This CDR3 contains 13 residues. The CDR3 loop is CASTSGRGYEQYF. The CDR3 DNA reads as TGTGCCAGCACGAGCGGGAGGGGCTACGAGCAGTACTTC.

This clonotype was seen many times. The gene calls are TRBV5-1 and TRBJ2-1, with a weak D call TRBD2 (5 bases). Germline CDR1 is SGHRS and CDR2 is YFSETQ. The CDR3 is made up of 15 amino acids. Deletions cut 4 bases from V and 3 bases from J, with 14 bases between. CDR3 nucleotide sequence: TGCGCCAGCAGCCTATGGACGGGGTTCTACAATGAGCAGTTCTTC. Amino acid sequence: CASSLWTGFYNEQFF.

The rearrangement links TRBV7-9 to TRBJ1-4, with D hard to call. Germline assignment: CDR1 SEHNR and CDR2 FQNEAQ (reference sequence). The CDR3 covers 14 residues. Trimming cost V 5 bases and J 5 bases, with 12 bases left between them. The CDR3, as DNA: TGTGCCAGCAGCCGAGGCACGGAAAATGAAAAACTGTTTTTT. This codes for CASSRGTENEKLFF. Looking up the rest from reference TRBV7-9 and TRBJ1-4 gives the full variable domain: DTGVSQNPRHKITKRGQNVTFRCDPISEHNRLYWYRQTLGQGPEFLTYFQNEAQLEKSRLLSDRFSAERPKGSFSTLEIQRTEQGDSAMYLCASSRGTENEKLFFGSGTQLSVL.

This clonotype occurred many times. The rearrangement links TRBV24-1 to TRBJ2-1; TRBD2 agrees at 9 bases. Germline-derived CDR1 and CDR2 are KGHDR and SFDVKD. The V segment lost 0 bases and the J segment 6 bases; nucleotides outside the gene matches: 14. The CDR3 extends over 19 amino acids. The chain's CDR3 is CATSDLGISGGYPCNEQFF. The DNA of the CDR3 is TGTGCCACCAGTGATTTGGGGATAAGCGGGGGGTACCCCTGCAATGAGCAGTTCTTC.